These 16 T cell receptor beta chains came from one sample sequenced in a study of shared clonotypes between healthy human individuals. Only in-frame clones appear in the TCRdb table, and some are missing; sequencing was by immunoSEQ multiplex PCR. The table has around 510,000 clones, 90% to 97% seen once. Sequencing was carried out using naive CD4+ T cells sorted from blood. The sample's subset: CD45RA+ positively selected. These TCRs come from a woman under 40 in good health.

The rearrangement uses TRBV15 and TRBJ2-7, with 7 bases identical to TRBD2. The germline gives CDR1 LNHNV, CDR2 YYDKDF (reference sequence). The V and J ends lost 3 bases and 5 bases, in that order; junction bases with no gene match: 13. The CDR3 is made up of 16 amino acids. CDR3 region: CATSRGGSGFIDEQYF. The CDR3 nucleotides are TGTGCCACCAGCAGGGGGGGGTCAGGGTTTATCGACGAGCAGTACTTC.

The genes are TRBV7-9 and TRBJ1-3; D ambiguous. CDR1 is SEHNR and CDR2 is FQNEAQ in the germline V gene (reference sequence). Between the trimmed V and J ends, which lost 7 bases and 2 bases, there was a span of 15 bases. The CDR3 has 15 amino acids. CDR3 in amino acids: CASTLVGRTGNTIYF. CDR3 in DNA: TGTGCCAGCACCCTCGTTGGGAGGACTGGAAACACCATATATTTT.

The chain uses TRBV27 and TRBJ2-4, with a tentative D call TRBD1 (7 bases). This CDR3 comprises 16 residues. Germline CDR1 is MNHEY and CDR2 is SMNVEV (reference sequence). The V gene lost 2 bases and the J gene lost 5 bases, with 16 bases spanning the gap. As DNA, the CDR3 is TGTGCCAGCAGTTTAGCAGGGGGGACTGGCGAAAACATTCAGTACTTC. Residues: CASSLAGGTGENIQYF.

The rearrangement joins TRBV27 to TRBJ1-4; TRBD1 matches at 7 bases. This CDR3 has 17 amino acids. Looked up from germline, CDR1 is MNHEY and CDR2 is SMNVEV (reference sequence). V lost 5 bases and J lost 8; bases outside the gene matches: 17. CDR3 loop: CASSPGAGGMLREKLFF. The CDR3 nucleotides are TGTGCCAGCAGTCCCGGGGCAGGGGGGATGTTGCGGGAAAAACTGTTTTTT.

V is TRBV2 and J is TRBJ2-2; 9 bases map to TRBD2. CDR3 length equals 15 residues. Germline V CDR1 and CDR2: SNHLY, FYNNEI. The V gene end was trimmed by 6 bases and the J gene end by 5 bases; junction bases not matched to a gene: 7. Written as DNA, the CDR3 is TGTGCCAGCAGCTTTAGCGGGAGTCGGACCGGGGAGCTGTTTTTT. It encodes CASSFSGSRTGELFF.

In the case of this clone: Additional DNA sequences in this sample encode the identical CDR3. The chain recombines TRBV27 with TRBJ2-7, with 9 bases lining up with TRBD2. The V gene end was trimmed by 3 bases and the J gene end by 3 bases; junction bases not matched to a gene: 3. The CDR3 runs to 14 residues. From germline, CDR1 is MNHEY and CDR2 SMNVEV (reference sequence). CDR3 residues: CASSLRGGLYEQYF. In DNA form, the CDR3 reads TGTGCCAGCAGTTTGCGGGGGGGCCTCTACGAGCAGTACTTC.

The CDR3 DNA follows: TGTGCCAGCAGCTTAGACGGGAGGGACGCCTACGAGCAGTACTTC. Translated, it gives CASSLDGRDAYEQYF. The rearrangement uses TRBV11-2 and TRBJ2-7; 8 bases align to TRBD2. The germline gives CDR1 SGHAT, CDR2 FQNNGV. The CDR3 extends over 15 amino acids. With 0 bases clipped from V and 2 bases from J, the junction kept 3 bases outside the gene matches.

The chain links TRBV2 to TRBJ1-2; D is uncertain. CDR1 is SNHLY and CDR2 is FYNNEI in the germline V gene. This CDR3 region has 14 residues. Trimming stripped 7 bases from V and 3 bases from J, with 15 bases between. CDR3 bases: TGTGCCAGCATGCCGGTGACCTGGGACTATGGCTACACCTTC. Protein product: CASMPVTWDYGYTF.

This chain uses TRBV19 with TRBJ2-7; perhaps TRBD2 as D (6 bases). V was trimmed by 6 bases and J by 5 bases, leaving 20 bases between them. The V gene's germline CDR1 is LNHDA and CDR2 SQIVND (reference sequence). This CDR3 is 15 amino acids long. The CDR3 bases are TGTGCCAGTAGGACCATAGGGGAGGATCCCCACGAGCAGTACTTC. Its translation: CASRTIGEDPHEQYF.

In the case of this clone: Other DNA sequences of this sample code for an identical CDR3. The gene calls are TRBV5-1 and TRBJ2-1; the D is unclear. CDR3 length equals 15 residues. Germline values: CDR1 SGHRS, CDR2 YFSETQ. V lost 0 bases and J 0 bases, leaving 7 bases between the germline ends. CDR3 protein: CASSLAASSYNEQFF. In DNA form, the CDR3 reads TGCGCCAGCAGCTTGGCCGCCAGCTCCTACAATGAGCAGTTCTTC.

The rearrangement joins TRBV19 to TRBJ1-4; D is uncertain. The CDR3 has 15 amino acids. Looked up from germline, CDR1 is LNHDA and CDR2 is SQIVND (reference sequence). Trimming shortened V by 5 bases and J by 0 bases, and 10 bases separated the two germline ends. DNA of the CDR3: TGTGCCAGTAGTGCGTACAGTGCAACTAATGAAAAACTGTTTTTT. Translation: CASSAYSATNEKLFF.

The V and J genes are TRBV7-9 and TRBJ1-1, with no clear D. The CDR3 is 13 amino acids. V lost 5 bases and J 5 bases, leaving 12 bases between the germline ends. Germline V gives CDR1 SEHNR, CDR2 FQNEAQ (reference sequence). CDR3 DNA sequence: TGTGCCAGCAGCCGTCTGGGAGAAACTGAAGCTTTCTTT. It translates to CASSRLGETEAFF.

The J gene is TRBJ2-2, the V gene TRBV6-1, with D unclear. This CDR3 has 14 amino acids. Germline lookup yields CDR1 MNHNS and CDR2 SASEGT. V was pared by 4 bases and J by 5 bases, with 11 bases between. The CDR3: CASSARAPTGELFF. The CDR3 DNA sequence: TGTGCCAGCAGTGCCCGGGCCCCTACCGGGGAGCTGTTTTTT.

The chain links TRBV18 to TRBJ2-7, with 8 bases fitting TRBD2. J lost 2 bases, V lost 8 bases, and 11 bases had no gene match. The CDR3 sequence is 15 residues long. Germline V lookup: CDR1 KGHSH, CDR2 LQKENI. Here the CDR3 DNA reads TGTGCCAGCGCGGAGGGGACTAGGGGGGCCTACGAGCAGTACTTC. Translated, it gives CASAEGTRGAYEQYF.

J is TRBJ2-7 and V is TRBV28; 11 bases line up with TRBD2. In germline, CDR1 is MDHEN, CDR2 SYDVKM. This CDR3 contains 15 residues. The ends lost 4 bases at V and 3 bases at J; junction bases unmatched: 5. The CDR3 region has the DNA TGTGCCAGCAGTTCACTAGCGGGGGTGATCTACGAGCAGTACTTC. Translated, it gives CASSSLAGVIYEQYF. Full variable domain (missing parts from reference TRBV28 and TRBJ2-7): DVKVTQSSRYLVKRTGEKVFLECVQDMDHENMFWYRQDPGLGLRLIYFSYDVKMKEKGDIPEGYSVSREKKERFSLILESASTNQTSMYLCASSSLAGVIYEQYFGPGTRLTVT.

The gene calls are TRBV7-8 and TRBJ2-2; no clear D. The length of the CDR3 is 16 residues. Looked up from germline, CDR1 is SGHVS and CDR2 is FQNEAQ. V lost 2 bases to trimming and J lost 4 bases, with 14 bases between them. The CDR3 DNA is TGTGCCAGCAGCTTACGGGCAAAAATCGGCACCGGGGAGCTGTTTTTT. Residues: CASSLRAKIGTGELFF.